Listed here are 4 T cell receptor beta chains from one sample, sequenced in a study of blood T cell repertoires in COVID-19. TCRdb keeps only in-frame clones here, not all; method: immunoSEQ multiplex PCR. The repertoire holds around 260,000 clones, with roughly 86% as singletons. Specimen: peripheral blood. The receptors derive from a middle-aged man who had recovered from COVID-19.

The genes are TRBV6-5 and TRBJ2-7; D unresolved. The V and J ends lost 5 bases and 7 bases respectively, with 15 bases between them. The CDR3 runs 13 residues. Germline values: CDR1 MNHEY, CDR2 SVGAGI. As DNA, the CDR3 is TGTGCCAGCAGTCCCTTTCGGCCCGGGGAGCAGTACTTC. This codes for CASSPFRPGEQYF.

This clone appeared a few times. The gene calls are TRBV4-3 and TRBJ1-3; no clear D gene. The germline gives CDR1 LGHNA, CDR2 YSLEER. The CDR3 is made up of 14 amino acids. V was pared by 8 bases and J by 0 bases, with 11 bases between. The CDR3: CASPPVFSGNTIYF. The CDR3 nucleotides are TGCGCCAGCCCTCCTGTGTTCTCTGGAAACACCATATATTTT.

This sequence joins TRBV6-5 and TRBJ2-3; tentative D call: TRBD1 (6 bases). The CDR3 covers 15 residues. V was trimmed by 5 bases and J by 0 bases, leaving 12 bases between them. The germline gives CDR1 MNHEY, CDR2 SVGAGI. The CDR3, as DNA: TGTGCCAGCAGTAACAGGGCCTTTAGCACAGATACGCAGTATTTT. Its translation: CASSNRAFSTDTQYF.

This sequence joins TRBV7-8 and TRBJ1-1; a possible D gene is TRBD1 (6 bases). The CDR3 is made up of 13 amino acids. V shed 2 bases and J shed 7 bases, with 11 bases lying between them. CDR1 is SGHVS and CDR2 is FQNEAQ in the germline V gene. CDR3 in amino acids: CASSLPRTVEAFF. The CDR3 region has the DNA TGTGCCAGCAGCTTACCGAGGACAGTTGAAGCTTTCTTT.